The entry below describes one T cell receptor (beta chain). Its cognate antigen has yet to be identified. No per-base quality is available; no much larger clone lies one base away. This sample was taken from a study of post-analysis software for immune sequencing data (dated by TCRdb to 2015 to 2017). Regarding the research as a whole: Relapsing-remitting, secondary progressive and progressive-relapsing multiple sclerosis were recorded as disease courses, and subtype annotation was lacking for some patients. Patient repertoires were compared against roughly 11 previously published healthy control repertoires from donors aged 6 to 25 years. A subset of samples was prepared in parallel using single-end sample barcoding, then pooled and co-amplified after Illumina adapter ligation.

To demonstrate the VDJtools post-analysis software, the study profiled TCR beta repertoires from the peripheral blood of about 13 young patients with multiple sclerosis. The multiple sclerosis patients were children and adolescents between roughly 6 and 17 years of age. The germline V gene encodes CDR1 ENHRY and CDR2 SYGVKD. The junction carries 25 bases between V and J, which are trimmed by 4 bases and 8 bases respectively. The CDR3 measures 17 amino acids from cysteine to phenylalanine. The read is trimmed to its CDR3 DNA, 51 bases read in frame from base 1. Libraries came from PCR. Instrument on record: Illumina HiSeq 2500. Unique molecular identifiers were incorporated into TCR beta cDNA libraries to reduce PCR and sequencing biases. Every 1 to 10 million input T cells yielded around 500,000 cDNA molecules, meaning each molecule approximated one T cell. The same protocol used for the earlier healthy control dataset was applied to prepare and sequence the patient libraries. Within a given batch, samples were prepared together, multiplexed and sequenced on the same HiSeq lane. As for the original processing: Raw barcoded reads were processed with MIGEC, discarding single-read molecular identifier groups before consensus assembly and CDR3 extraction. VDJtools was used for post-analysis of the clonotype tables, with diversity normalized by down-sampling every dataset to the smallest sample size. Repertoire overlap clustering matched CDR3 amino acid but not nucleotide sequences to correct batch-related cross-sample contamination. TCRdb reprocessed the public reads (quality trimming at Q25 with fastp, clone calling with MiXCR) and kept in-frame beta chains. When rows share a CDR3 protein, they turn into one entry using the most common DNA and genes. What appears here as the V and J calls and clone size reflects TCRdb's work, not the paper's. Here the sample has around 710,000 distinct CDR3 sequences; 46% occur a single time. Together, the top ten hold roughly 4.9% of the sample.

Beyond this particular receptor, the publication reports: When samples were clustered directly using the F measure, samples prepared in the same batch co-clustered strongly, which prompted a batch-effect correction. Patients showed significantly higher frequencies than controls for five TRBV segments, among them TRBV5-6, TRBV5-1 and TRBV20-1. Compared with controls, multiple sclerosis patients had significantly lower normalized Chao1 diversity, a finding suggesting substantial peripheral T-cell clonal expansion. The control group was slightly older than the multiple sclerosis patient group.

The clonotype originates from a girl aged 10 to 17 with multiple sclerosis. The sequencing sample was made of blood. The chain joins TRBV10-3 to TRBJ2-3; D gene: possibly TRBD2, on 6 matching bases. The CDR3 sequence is CAISVRGRGSDPVTQYF. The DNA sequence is TGTGCCATCAGTGTGCGGGGACGGGGTAGCGATCCGGTTACGCAGTATTTT.